Following are 22 T cell receptor beta chains from one sample sequenced in a study of cytomegalovirus exposure and HLA in healthy donors. A multiplex PCR was run with 60 Vbeta primers and 13 Jbeta primers. Clones were read by immunoSEQ multiplex PCR, and TCRdb kept only the in-frame ones, dropping some. The data contain around 140,000 clones, 66% of them singletons. Sequenced: PBMCs. The receptors shown here come from a woman aged 55-70 years in good health and CMV-seronegative.

The rearrangement uses TRBV7-3 and TRBJ1-3; D unresolved. CDR1 is SGHTA and CDR2 is FQGTGA in the germline V gene. The CDR3 has 13 residues. Trimming left V 2 bases short and J 3 bases short, with 5 bases between. CDR3 DNA: TGTGCCAGCAGCTTAGGAGTTGGAAACACCATATATTTT. Amino acids: CASSLGVGNTIYF.

This clone was observed a handful of times. The V and J genes are TRBV5-1 and TRBJ2-5; 16 bases fit TRBD2. The CDR3 runs to 16 residues. V trimming: 4 bases; J trimming: 5 bases; junction bases outside the gene matches: 5. Germline assignment: CDR1 SGHRS and CDR2 YFSETQ. The chain's CDR3 is CASSQGLAGGSETQYF. As DNA, the CDR3 is TGCGCCAGCAGCCAGGGACTAGCGGGAGGGTCGGAGACCCAGTACTTC.

J is TRBJ2-5 and V is TRBV18; 8 nucleotides line up with TRBD2. The CDR3 spans 15 residues. Per germline, CDR1 KGHSH and CDR2 LQKENI. Losses at the gene ends were 3 bases for V and 3 bases for J; bases not matched to a gene: 6. The CDR3 DNA sequence: TGTGCCAGCTCACCTCCGGGGCGGGGGGAAGAGACCCAGTACTTC. Protein: CASSPPGRGEETQYF.

The genes are TRBV27 and TRBJ1-6; maybe TRBD1 (5 bases). The V end was cut by 6 bases, the J end by 3 bases, with 18 bases between. Germline values: CDR1 MNHEY, CDR2 SMNVEV (reference sequence). This CDR3 has 17 residues. The CDR3 is CASSQSPGGGYNSPLHF. As DNA, the CDR3 is TGTGCCAGCAGCCAATCTCCGGGGGGTGGCTATAATTCACCCCTCCACTTT.

CDR3 loop: CASSRYRGGELFF. CDR3 nucleotide sequence: TGTGCCAGCAGCCGATACAGGGGCGGGGAGCTGTTTTTT. The chain combines TRBV7-2 with TRBJ2-2, with TRBD1 matching 7 bases. The V segment lost 5 bases and the J segment 7 bases; nucleotides outside the gene matches: 4. This CDR3 spans 13 amino acids. CDR1 and CDR2 (germline): SGHTA, FQGNSA.

J is TRBJ2-1 and V is TRBV20-1, with no clear D. The CDR3 spans 10 residues. Germline V gene data show CDR1 as DFQATT and CDR2 as SNEGSKA (reference sequence). The V gene lost 6 bases and the J gene lost 9 bases, with 9 bases spanning the gap. The CDR3 sequence: CSALTIEQFF. As DNA, the CDR3 is TGCAGTGCGCTCACAATTGAGCAGTTCTTC.

The rearrangement links TRBV10-3 to TRBJ1-2; 9 nucleotides line up with TRBD1. CDR3 size: 13 residues. The ends lost 10 bases at V and 4 bases at J; junction bases unmatched: 7. The germline V gene has CDR1 ENHRY and CDR2 SYGVKD. CDR3 loop: CATRGTGLYGYTF. CDR3 nucleotide sequence: TGTGCCACCAGAGGGACAGGGCTCTATGGCTACACCTTC.

V usage is TRBV7-6 and J usage is TRBJ2-1, with 7 bases lining up with TRBD2. This CDR3 is 16 amino acids long. V was clipped by 5 bases and J by 2 bases; unmatched bases: 9. Germline assignment: CDR1 SGHVS and CDR2 FNYEAQ. The CDR3 loop reads CASSVVAGFPYNEQFF. DNA of the CDR3: TGTGCCAGCAGCGTGGTAGCGGGCTTCCCCTACAATGAGCAGTTCTTC.

Only one count was recorded for this clone. The chain couples TRBV2 to TRBJ2-7, with D possibly matching TRBD2 (5 bases). Germline CDR1 reads SNHLY; CDR2 reads FYNNEI. The V end lost 0 bases, the J end lost 2 bases, and 11 bases lay between the germline ends. This CDR3 region has 15 residues. The CDR3 sequence is CASSEAAGRTYEQYF. The CDR3 nucleotides read TGTGCCAGCAGTGAAGCCGCGGGTCGGACCTACGAGCAGTACTTC.

CDR3 DNA sequence: TGTGCCAGCAGGCAGGGGGCCGGAAACACCATATATTTT. As protein: CASRQGAGNTIYF. The rearrangement joins TRBV5-5 to TRBJ1-3; 8 bases are shared with TRBD1. The CDR3 is 13 residues long. J lost 4 bases, V lost 5 bases, and 2 bases had no gene match. Per the germline V gene, CDR1 is SGHKS and CDR2 is YYEKEE (reference sequence).

This clone was found a few times. V usage is TRBV9 and J usage is TRBJ1-3, with D uncertain. Germline CDR1 SGDLS, CDR2 YYNGEE. The CDR3 is 13 amino acids. Trimming removed 2 bases at V and 2 bases at J, with 5 bases between. CDR3 bases: TGTGCCAGCAGCGTCCTAACTGGAAACACCATATATTTT. Protein product: CASSVLTGNTIYF.

V usage is TRBV5-1 and J usage is TRBJ2-2, with 10 bases that match TRBD2. The J segment lost 6 bases and the V segment lost 2 bases, leaving 4 bases of the junction unmatched. Germline CDR1 reads SGHRS; CDR2 reads YFSETQ. The CDR3 covers 15 residues. The chain's CDR3 is CASSFSGGEAGELFF. CDR3 sequence (DNA): TGCGCCAGCAGCTTCAGCGGGGGGGAGGCCGGGGAGCTGTTTTTT.

This chain uses TRBV11-1 with TRBJ1-6; TRBD1 aligns across 7 bases. The junction had 6 bases not matched to a gene; V was cut back by 3 bases and J by 10 bases. CDR1 and CDR2 from the germline V gene are SGHAT and FQDESV (reference sequence). The CDR3 has 14 amino acids. CDR3 sequence: CASSFGTEVSPLHF. Here the CDR3 DNA reads TGTGCCAGCAGCTTTGGGACAGAAGTATCACCCCTCCACTTT.

The chain recombines TRBV28 with TRBJ2-7; 11 bases are a match to TRBD2. This CDR3 is 17 amino acids long. CDR1 and CDR2 from the germline V gene are MDHEN and SYDVKM. J was trimmed by 5 bases and V by 6 bases; bases with no gene match: 15. The CDR3 here is CASSPVAGASGRHEQYF. CDR3 coding DNA: TGTGCCAGCAGCCCCGTAGCGGGGGCTAGCGGGAGGCACGAGCAGTACTTC. Full variable domain (rest looked up from reference TRBV28 and TRBJ2-7): DVKVTQSSRYLVKRTGEKVFLECVQDMDHENMFWYRQDPGLGLRLIYFSYDVKMKEKGDIPEGYSVSREKKERFSLILESASTNQTSMYLCASSPVAGASGRHEQYFGPGTRLTVT.

The chain recombines TRBV7-3 with TRBJ2-3; 7 positions match TRBD2. V lost 0 bases, J lost 3 bases, and 9 bases stayed unmatched. This CDR3 contains 17 residues. Germline loops: CDR1 SGHTA, CDR2 FQGTGA. The CDR3 protein is CASSLTWGGSWTDTQYF. The CDR3 region has the DNA TGTGCCAGCAGCTTAACGTGGGGGGGATCTTGGACAGATACGCAGTATTTT.

V and J are TRBV18 and TRBJ1-2, with TRBD1 as a possible D gene (5 bases). The CDR3 totals 13 residues. Trimming took off 6 bases at V and 4 bases at J, with 12 bases between the two ends. CDR1 and CDR2 (germline): KGHSH, LQKENI. The CDR3 DNA follows: TGTGCCAGCTCCGTGGACACCCGCTATGGCTACACCTTC. This codes for CASSVDTRYGYTF.

The CDR3 reads CASRPGRTNEKLFF. The DNA for the CDR3 is TGTGCCAGCAGACCCGGTAGAACTAATGAAAAACTGTTTTTT. The chain recombines TRBV6-5 with TRBJ1-4; D not certain. Germline CDR1 reads MNHEY; CDR2 reads SVGAGI. This CDR3 is 14 amino acids long. With 6 bases removed from V and 1 base from J, the gap between germline ends came to 9 bases.

V usage is TRBV19 and J usage is TRBJ1-1; no reliable D call. Per the germline V gene, CDR1 is LNHDA and CDR2 is SQIVND (reference sequence). The CDR3 totals 15 residues. V was cut by 4 bases and J by 1 base, with 13 bases left in between. CDR3 DNA: TGTGCCAGTAGTAGGTGGCGGGGTAAGAACACTGAAGCTTTCTTT. Translating gives CASSRWRGKNTEAFF.

The chain carries TRBV7-2 and TRBJ2-5; 11 bases line up with TRBD2. The CDR3 totals 16 residues. CDR1 and CDR2 (germline): SGHTA, FQGNSA. With V trimmed by 1 base and J by 0 bases, 1 base remained unmatched. The CDR3 DNA is TGTGCCAGCAGCTTAGGACTAGCGGGGTACCAAGAGACCCAGTACTTC. Its translation is CASSLGLAGYQETQYF.

The chain couples TRBV5-1 to TRBJ2-1; 8 bases match TRBD2. Per germline, CDR1 SGHRS and CDR2 YFSETQ. The V segment lost 4 bases and the J segment 0 bases; nucleotides outside the gene matches: 6. This CDR3 has 16 amino acids. CDR3 protein: CASSAGGGSSYNEQFF. For the CDR3, the DNA is TGCGCCAGCAGCGCGGGGGGAGGGAGCTCCTACAATGAGCAGTTCTTC.

DNA for the CDR3: TGCGCCAGCAGCTTTGCGGGAGTTCGGGGGGAGCAGTTCTTC. Translated, it gives CASSFAGVRGEQFF. The V gene is TRBV5-1, the J gene TRBJ2-1; 7 bases are shared with TRBD2. The CDR3 is 14 residues long. The V gene's germline CDR1 is SGHRS and CDR2 YFSETQ. After removal of 2 bases from V and 10 bases from J, the junction contained 9 bases not matched to a gene. The full variable domain, its missing parts supplied by reference TRBV5-1 and TRBJ2-1, is KAGVTQTPRYLIKTRGQQVTLSCSPISGHRSVSWYQQTPGQGLQFLFEYFSETQRNKGNFPGRFSGRQFSNSRSEMNVSTLELGDSALYLCASSFAGVRGEQFFGPGTRLTVL.

CDR3 amino acids: CSVAPTGLDEQYF. CDR3 DNA sequence: TGCAGCGTTGCACCGACAGGTTTGGACGAGCAGTACTTC. The chain couples TRBV29-1 to TRBJ2-7, with D perhaps TRBD1 (6 bases). The germline CDR1 and CDR2 sequences are SQVTM and ANQGSEA. The CDR3 is made up of 13 amino acids. V shed 4 bases and J shed 5 bases, with 15 bases lying between them.